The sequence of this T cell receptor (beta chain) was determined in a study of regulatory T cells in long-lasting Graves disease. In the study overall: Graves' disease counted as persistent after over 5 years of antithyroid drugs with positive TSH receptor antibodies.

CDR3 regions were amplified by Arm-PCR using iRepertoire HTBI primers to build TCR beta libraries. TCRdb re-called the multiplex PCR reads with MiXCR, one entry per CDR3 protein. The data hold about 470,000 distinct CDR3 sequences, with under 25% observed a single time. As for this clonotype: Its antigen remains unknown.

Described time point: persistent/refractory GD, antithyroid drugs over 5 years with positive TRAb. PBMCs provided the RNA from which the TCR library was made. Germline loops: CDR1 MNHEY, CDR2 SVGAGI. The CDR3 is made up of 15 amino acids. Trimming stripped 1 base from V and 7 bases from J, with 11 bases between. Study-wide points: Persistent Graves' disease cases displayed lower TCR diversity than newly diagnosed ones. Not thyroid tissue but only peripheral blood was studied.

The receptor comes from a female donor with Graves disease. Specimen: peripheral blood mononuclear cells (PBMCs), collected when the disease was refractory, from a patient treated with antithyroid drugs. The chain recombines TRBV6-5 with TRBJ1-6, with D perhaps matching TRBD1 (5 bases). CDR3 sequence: CASSYFWGVNSPLHF. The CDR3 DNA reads TGTGCCAGCAGTTACTTTTGGGGGGTCAATTCACCCCTCCACTTT.